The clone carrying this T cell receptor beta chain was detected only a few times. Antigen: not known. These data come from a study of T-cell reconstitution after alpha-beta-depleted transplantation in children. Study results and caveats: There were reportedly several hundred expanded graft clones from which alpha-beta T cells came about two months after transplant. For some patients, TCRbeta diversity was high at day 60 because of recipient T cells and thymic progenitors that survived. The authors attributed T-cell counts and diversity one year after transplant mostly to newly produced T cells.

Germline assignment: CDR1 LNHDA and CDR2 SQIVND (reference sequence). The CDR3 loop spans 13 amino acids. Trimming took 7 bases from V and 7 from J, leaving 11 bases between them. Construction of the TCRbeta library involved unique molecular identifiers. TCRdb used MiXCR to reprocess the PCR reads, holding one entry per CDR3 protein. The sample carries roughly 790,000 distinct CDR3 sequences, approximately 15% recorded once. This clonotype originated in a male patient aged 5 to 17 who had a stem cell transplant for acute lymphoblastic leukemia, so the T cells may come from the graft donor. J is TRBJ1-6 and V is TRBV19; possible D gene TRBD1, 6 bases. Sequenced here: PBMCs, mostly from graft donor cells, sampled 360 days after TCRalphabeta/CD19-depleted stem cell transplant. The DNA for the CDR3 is TGTGCCAGTACCGTGACAGGCAATTCACCCCTCCACTTT. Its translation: CASTVTGNSPLHF. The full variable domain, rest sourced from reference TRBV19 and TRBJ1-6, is DGGITQSPKYLFRKEGQNVTLSCEQNLNHDAMYWYRQDPGQGLRLIYYSQIVNDFQKGDIAEGYSVSREKKESFPLTVTSAQKNPTAFYLCASTVTGNSPLHFGNGTRLTVT.